The source of this T cell receptor beta chain is a study of blood T cell repertoires in COVID-19. Grouping used clinical history reported by participants in a survey and questionnaire. Exposed enrollees had met someone with a PCR-confirmed or clinician-diagnosed COVID-19 case at some point within the 2 weeks before study entry. Sequenced by immunoSEQ multiplex PCR; TCRdb stores in-frame clones only, minus some. The sample has about 320,000 clones, roughly 90% seen once. This CDR3 is 17 amino acids long. Germline CDR1 MNHEY, CDR2 SMNVEV (reference sequence). Trimming cost V 5 bases and J 5 bases, with 22 bases left between them.

This TCR was recovered from a woman in her twenties or thirties who had been exposed to COVID-19. The chain combines TRBV27 with TRBJ2-1; no definite D call. Sequencing was done on a sample of PBMCs or T cells enriched from blood (not recorded which). The CDR3 loop is CASSPDFVARYNNEQFF. The CDR3 nucleotides are TGTGCCAGCAGTCCTGACTTTGTTGCCCGTTATAACAATGAGCAGTTCTTC.